This entry concerns a single T cell receptor beta chain. Its cognate antigen is unknown. The method was immunoSEQ multiplex PCR; TCRdb's version includes in-frame clones alone and lacks a portion of them. The sample includes fewer than 40,000 clones, under 90% of them seen just once. These data originate in a study of T cells in narcolepsy. Study results and caveats: Same-patient CSF and blood CD4+ T cell clonotypes included HCRT-specific and TRIB2-specific autoreactive ones. Reportedly, autoreactive clonotypes were serially detected in patients' blood but not controls'.

Trimming pared 5 bases from V and 0 bases from J, leaving 8 bases between. This CDR3 has 14 amino acids. CDR1 is LGHNA, CDR2 YNFKEQ, per germline. The TCR was taken from a human donor with narcolepsy. Sequencing was done on a sample of CD45RA- memory CD4+ T cells from PBMCs. This chain connects TRBV4-2 to TRBJ1-5; no definite D call. CDR3 nucleotides: TGTGCCAGCAGCTCTCATGGTAGCAATCAGCCCCAGCATTTT. This gives the protein CASSSHGSNQPQHF.